This T cell receptor (beta chain) comes out of a study of cytotoxic CD8 clonotypes in ibrutinib-treated CLL. CDR3 length: 14 residues. Germline loops: CDR1 MNHEY, CDR2 SVGAGI. Libraries were prepared by immunoSEQ multiplex PCR; TCRdb keeps only in-frame clonotypes and omits some of them. The sample has about 140,000 clones; more than 75% are singletons. About this clone itself: At one boundary the junction diverges from the germline segment, which might be a read error.

The source material was PBMCs, sampled after 36 months of ibrutinib treatment. The chain is built from TRBV6-5 and TRBJ2-2; D possibly matches TRBD1 or TRBD2 (6 bases each). The TCR comes from a human donor with chronic lymphocytic leukemia. This chain's CDR3 is CASSYSAGGGKLFF. Written as DNA, the CDR3 is TGTGCCAGCAGTTACTCCGCCGGGGGCGGGAAGCTGTTTTTT.